Listed below are T cell receptor beta chains from one sample, sequenced in a study of shared clonotypes between healthy human individuals. Generated by immunoSEQ multiplex PCR, the TCRdb table keeps only in-frame clones and is missing some. The repertoire has a few million clones, approximately 94% of them found once; the top ten carry about 0.13%. The sequenced material came from naive CD4+ T cells sorted from blood. Receptors originate from a man between 18 and 35 years old in good health. CDR3s include the opening cysteine and the closing phenylalanine or tryptophan. The order of the fields is J gene, V gene, D gene, clone size, CDR3 protein, CDR3 DNA. A D gene is named only where the DNA matches it firmly. Not all rows give a size; the values are once, few, many and, for expanded clones, a class.

TRBJ2-1 TRBV7-2 TRBD2 - CASSSARLAGYNEQFF TGTGCCAGCAGCTCTGCAAGACTAGCGGGGTACAATGAGCAGTTCTTC
TRBJ2-5 TRBV7-9 TRBD2 - CASSRLLAGGGLETQYF TGTGCCAGCAGCCGTCTGCTAGCGGGGGGAGGTTTGGAGACCCAGTACTTC
TRBJ1-2 TRBV10-3 TRBD1 - CASTPDRGPSNYGYTF TGTGCCAGCACCCCGGACAGGGGACCCTCTAACTATGGCTACACCTTC
TRBJ1-5 TRBV19 - - CASSIGQSNQPQHF TGTGCCAGTAGTATCGGACAGTCAAATCAGCCCCAGCATTTT
TRBJ1-6 TRBV10-3 - - CAISPGSNSPLHF TGTGCCATCAGTCCTGGGAGTAATTCACCCCTCCACTTT
TRBJ1-1 TRBV9 - - CASSADSGTNTEAFF TGTGCCAGCAGCGCGGACAGCGGGACGAACACTGAAGCTTTCTTT
TRBJ2-7 TRBV9 - - CASSPMANPYEQYF TGTGCCAGCAGCCCTATGGCTAACCCCTACGAGCAGTACTTC
TRBJ1-1 TRBV18 - once CASSPNRDTEAFF TGTGCCAGCTCACCCAATAGGGACACTGAAGCTTTCTTT
TRBJ2-3 TRBV5-4 - - CASSLGGGTSTDTQYF TGTGCCAGCAGCTTGGGGGGCGGGACCAGCACAGATACGCAGTATTTT
TRBJ2-5 TRBV30 - - CAWTAWGQQETQYF TGTGCCTGGACCGCCTGGGGGCAACAAGAGACCCAGTACTTC
TRBJ1-1 TRBV10-3 - - CAISDQTENTEAFF TGTGCCATCAGTGATCAGACAGAGAACACTGAAGCTTTCTTT
TRBJ1-1 TRBV4-2 - - CASSQVPANTEAFF TGTGCCAGCAGCCAAGTACCGGCTAACACTGAAGCTTTCTTT
TRBJ2-1 TRBV7-2 TRBD2 once CASSLTSTSGDNEQFF TGTGCCAGCAGCTTAACATCGACTAGCGGGGACAATGAGCAGTTCTTC